This T cell receptor beta chain is drawn from a study of control samples from healthy donors and cancer patients. Libraries were prepared by immunoSEQ multiplex PCR; TCRdb keeps only in-frame clonotypes and omits some of them. Counted here are more than 150,000 clones, roughly 93% occurring once; the ten biggest clones make up around 1.6%. Trimming left V 5 bases short and J 3 bases short, with 7 bases between. This CDR3 comprises 12 residues. Germline values: CDR1 SEHNR, CDR2 FQNEAQ (reference sequence). V and J are TRBV7-9 and TRBJ1-1; D is possibly TRBD1 (5 bases). Sequencing input: blood. The TCR was taken from a man aged 18 to 29 in good health. DNA of the CDR3: TGTGCCAGCAGCCGAGGGGACACTGAAGCTTTCTTT. Its protein is CASSRGDTEAFF.